Below are 23 T cell receptor beta chains sequenced from a single sample in a study of shared T cell receptors in the human thymus. Here immunoSEQ multiplex PCR was the method, and the copy in TCRdb shows in-frame clones only, minus some. The sample lists hundreds of thousands of clones, around 87% occurring once. The same specimen was also included in a second study, on human thymus T cells.

The sequenced sample was thymocytes. The receptor source for this set is a boy in the first two years of life with a congenital heart defect.

V usage is TRBV4-1 and J usage is TRBJ1-2; D might be TRBD1 (5 bases). There are 18 residues in the CDR3. Germline loops: CDR1 MGHRA, CDR2 YSYEKL. Trimming took off 1 base at V and 0 bases at J, with 18 bases between the two ends. CDR3 amino acids: CASSQGWGGRGANYGYTF. CDR3 DNA sequence: TGCGCCAGCAGCCAAGGGTGGGGGGGACGAGGAGCTAACTATGGCTACACCTTC.

The chain joins TRBV27 to TRBJ2-3; 12 nucleotides agree with TRBD2. This CDR3 spans 18 amino acids. Germline-derived CDR1 and CDR2 are MNHEY and SMNVEV (reference sequence). J lost 2 bases, V lost 6 bases, and 12 bases had no gene match. In DNA, the CDR3 is TGTGCCAGCAGAAATTGGATCGGACTAGCGGGGAACACAGATACGCAGTATTTT. Amino acids: CASRNWIGLAGNTDTQYF.

The chain carries TRBV5-1 and TRBJ1-2, with 9 positions matching TRBD1. The V and J ends lost 4 bases and 9 bases, in that order; junction bases with no gene match: 7. The CDR3 is 13 residues long. Germline loops: CDR1 SGHRS, CDR2 YFSETQ. The CDR3 loop reads CASSVDRGISYTF. The CDR3 DNA sequence: TGCGCCAGCAGCGTGGACAGGGGAATAAGCTACACCTTC.

The chain uses TRBV28 and TRBJ2-4, with 7 bases that match TRBD1. CDR1 MDHEN and CDR2 SYDVKM come from the germline V gene. V lost 6 bases, J lost 0 bases, and 20 bases stayed unmatched. The CDR3 consists of 20 residues. The CDR3 loop is CASSPRTGPTVKLAKNIQYF. The CDR3 DNA is TGTGCCAGCAGCCCAAGGACAGGCCCGACGGTCAAACTAGCCAAAAACATTCAGTACTTC.

The chain joins TRBV5-6 to TRBJ1-4; D is undetermined. The V gene lost 0 bases and the J gene lost 5 bases, with 5 bases spanning the gap. This CDR3 is built from 13 residues. Germline CDR1 reads SGHDT; CDR2 reads YYEEEE. CDR3 coding DNA: TGTGCCAGCAGCTTGGTCCAAAATGAAAAACTGTTTTTT. It is translated as CASSLVQNEKLFF.

The chain joins TRBV11-2 to TRBJ2-5; TRBD1 aligns across 7 bases. This CDR3 is built from 16 residues. The trim removed 4 bases at V and 2 bases at J, leaving 10 bases unmatched. Per the germline V gene, CDR1 is SGHAT and CDR2 is FQNNGV. The CDR3 spells CASSSDRDRLQETQYF. CDR3 in DNA: TGTGCCAGCAGCTCTGACCGGGACAGACTTCAAGAGACCCAGTACTTC. Based on the CDR3 plus reference TRBV11-2 and TRBJ2-5, the full variable domain is EAGVAQSPRYKIIEKRQSVAFWCNPISGHATLYWYQQILGQGPKLLIQFQNNGVVDDSQLPKDRFSAERLKGVDSTLKIQPAKLEDSAVYLCASSSDRDRLQETQYFGPGTRLLVL.

This chain connects TRBV18 to TRBJ1-5; tentatively, D is TRBD1 (6 bases). Germline CDR1 and CDR2: KGHSH and LQKENI. Trimming shortened V by 2 bases and J by 0 bases, and 20 bases separated the two germline ends. CDR3 length: 19 amino acids. DNA for the CDR3: TGTGCCAGCTCACCATCGATAGGGCAGGGGCCGAATAGCAATCAGCCCCAGCATTTT. Its translation: CASSPSIGQGPNSNQPQHF.

The J gene is TRBJ2-1, the V gene TRBV30; TRBD2 matches 12 bases. The CDR3 runs to 20 residues. Germline assignment: CDR1 GTSNPN and CDR2 SVGIG (reference sequence). The V gene end was trimmed by 2 bases and the J gene end by 3 bases; junction bases not matched to a gene: 17. CDR3 nucleotides: TGTGCCTGGAGTCGTCGGGCTAGCGGGAGGGCCTTGTCTCGCTACAATGAGCAGTTCTTC. Its translation is CAWSRRASGRALSRYNEQFF.

The chain is built from TRBV5-1 and TRBJ2-7; perhaps TRBD2 as D (6 bases). This CDR3 contains 19 residues. Trimming removed 3 bases at V and 4 bases at J, with 29 bases between. The V gene's germline CDR1 is SGHRS and CDR2 YFSETQ. The CDR3 DNA follows: TGCGCCAGCAGCTCGTCAAACCCAACGCGAGGAGGGGTGGGGTACGAGCAGTACTTC. Translated: CASSSSNPTRGGVGYEQYF.

The chain carries TRBV5-6 and TRBJ2-7, with D possibly TRBD1 on 6 matching bases. With 2 bases removed from V and 1 base from J, the gap between germline ends came to 13 bases. The V gene's germline CDR1 is SGHDT and CDR2 YYEEEE. CDR3 length: 15 amino acids. Written as DNA, the CDR3 is TGTGCCAGCAGCTTCCTCCCACAGGGATCCTACGAGCAGTACTTC. Its protein is CASSFLPQGSYEQYF.

J is TRBJ1-6 and V is TRBV27; D is possibly TRBD1 (6 bases). V lost 5 bases and J lost 8, with 16 bases in between. The CDR3 runs to 15 residues. Germline V lookup: CDR1 MNHEY, CDR2 SMNVEV (reference sequence). This chain's CDR3 is CASSAYRDEDSPLHF. DNA for the CDR3: TGTGCCAGCAGTGCTTACAGGGATGAGGATTCACCCCTCCACTTT.

The chain recombines TRBV6-5 with TRBJ2-7; 8 nucleotides match TRBD1. V gave up 6 bases and J gave up 6 bases; unmatched junction bases: 13. The CDR3 extends over 15 amino acids. CDR1 MNHEY and CDR2 SVGAGI come from the germline V gene. In nucleotides, the CDR3 is TGTGCCAGCAGGGGGCAGGGGGCACGGTATGGCGAGCAGTACTTC. Encoded protein: CASRGQGARYGEQYF.

This sequence joins TRBV5-1 and TRBJ1-1, with D possibly being TRBD1 (6 bases). Germline-derived CDR1 and CDR2 are SGHRS and YFSETQ. The CDR3 has 15 residues. V was trimmed by 2 bases and J by 8 bases, leaving 19 bases between them. The CDR3 sequence: CASSFLATGRGEAFF. The DNA for the CDR3 is TGCGCCAGCAGCTTCCTAGCTACAGGGAGGGGGGAAGCTTTCTTT.

The chain recombines TRBV5-8 with TRBJ1-6, with D perhaps TRBD1 (6 bases). There are 13 residues in the CDR3. From germline, CDR1 is SGHTS and CDR2 YDEGEE. V lost 8 bases and J 6 bases, leaving 12 bases between the germline ends. The CDR3 DNA is TGTGCCAGGAGGACAGACGTTAATTCACCCCTCCACTTT. It specifies CARRTDVNSPLHF.

DNA of the CDR3: TGTGCCAGCAGCTTGTCGGGACAGTCGGGTAACACCGGGGAGCTGTTTTTT. Protein sequence: CASSLSGQSGNTGELFF. This sequence joins TRBV5-4 and TRBJ2-2, with 7 bases fitting TRBD1. The CDR3 length is 17 residues. Trimming removed 1 base from V and 2 bases from J; junction bases left unmatched: 8. Per germline, CDR1 SGHNT and CDR2 YYREEE (reference sequence).

V gene TRBV28 combines with J gene TRBJ1-5; 10 bases are shared with TRBD1. V shed 6 bases and J 4 bases; nucleotides not matched to a gene: 6. Germline loops: CDR1 MDHEN, CDR2 SYDVKM. The CDR3 runs to 15 residues. The CDR3 DNA is TGTGCCAGCAGAGCCCGGGACAGGGGAAATCAGCCCCAGCATTTT. Protein product: CASRARDRGNQPQHF.

V usage is TRBV15 and J usage is TRBJ1-5; D may be TRBD1 (5 bases). The CDR3 runs 15 residues. Germline V gene sequence: CDR1 LNHNV, CDR2 YYDKDF (reference sequence). The V end was cut by 5 bases, the J end by 4 bases, with 15 bases between. CDR3 sequence reads: CATSPDKGANQPQHF. The DNA of the CDR3 is TGTGCCACCAGCCCGGACAAGGGTGCTAATCAGCCCCAGCATTTT.

This clone was detected once. The V and J genes are TRBV15 and TRBJ2-7, with D possibly being TRBD2 (6 bases). V was trimmed by 7 bases and J by 0 bases, leaving 16 bases between them. Germline V gives CDR1 LNHNV, CDR2 YYDKDF (reference sequence). The length of the CDR3 is 15 residues. In nucleotides, the CDR3 is TGTGCCACCAAAGACGGTAGCGGAAGCTCCTACGAGCAGTACTTC. Encoded protein: CATKDGSGSSYEQYF.

As for this clone: Different DNA sequences within this sample yield the same CDR3. V usage is TRBV12-5 and J usage is TRBJ1-5; D not resolved. Germline-derived CDR1 and CDR2 are LGHNT and FRNRAP. Trimming removed 7 bases at V and 10 bases at J, with 32 bases between. This CDR3 spans 18 amino acids. The CDR3 DNA reads as TGTGCTAGTGCTTCTCATGCGGTCATGTTGGGAGGTTCTCAACCCCAGCATTTT. This codes for CASASHAVMLGGSQPQHF.

CDR3 loop: CASSLTGTGHGELFF. The CDR3 region has the DNA TGTGCCAGCAGCTTAACAGGGACAGGGCACGGGGAGCTGTTTTTT. The chain recombines TRBV7-3 with TRBJ2-2, with 9 bases identical to TRBD1. The V gene's germline CDR1 is SGHTA and CDR2 FQGTGA. V dropped 0 bases and J dropped 7; count of bases not matched to a gene: 3. CDR3 length: 15 amino acids.

The genes are TRBV7-2 and TRBJ1-4; TRBD1 is a possible D gene (5 bases). The V gene's germline CDR1 is SGHTA and CDR2 FQGNSA. V was cut by 2 bases and J by 4 bases, with 8 bases left in between. This CDR3 is built from 14 residues. CDR3 in amino acids: CASSLRGYNEKLFF. The DNA of the CDR3 is TGTGCCAGCAGCTTAAGGGGCTATAATGAAAAACTGTTTTTT.

V usage is TRBV7-6 and J usage is TRBJ1-6, with 8 bases lining up with TRBD1. CDR3 length: 15 amino acids. With 5 bases clipped from V and 7 bases from J, the junction kept 7 bases outside the gene matches. Looked up from germline, CDR1 is SGHVS and CDR2 is FNYEAQ. The CDR3 region has the DNA TGTGCCAGCAGCAGCCGGGACAGGAGAAATTCACCCCTCCACTTT. Encoded protein: CASSSRDRRNSPLHF.

This clone has only one observation. This chain connects TRBV30 to TRBJ2-1; 9 nucleotides line up with TRBD2. Losses at the gene ends were 5 bases for V and 4 bases for J; bases not matched to a gene: 6. The CDR3 totals 14 residues. Per the germline V gene, CDR1 is GTSNPN and CDR2 is SVGIG (reference sequence). The CDR3 nucleotides are TGTGCCTGGTTCGATAGCGGGAGATACAATGAGCAGTTCTTC. Translating it yields CAWFDSGRYNEQFF.